Presented here are 8 T cell receptor beta chains from one specimen sequenced in a study of cytomegalovirus exposure and HLA in healthy donors. The PCR had 60 Vbeta and 13 Jbeta primers. Sequenced by immunoSEQ multiplex PCR; TCRdb stores in-frame clones only, minus some. The table has 170,000 or so clones, approximately 80% seen once. Input material: PBMCs. These TCRs come from a man in his thirties or forties in good health and CMV-seropositive.

The chain employs TRBV7-6 and TRBJ2-2; D ambiguous. V lost 1 base and J 2 bases, leaving 5 bases between the germline ends. CDR1 is SGHVS, CDR2 FNYEAQ, per germline. The CDR3 is 14 amino acids. The CDR3: CASSLVINTGELFF. As DNA, the CDR3 is TGTGCCAGCAGCTTAGTTATAAACACCGGGGAGCTGTTTTTT.

This chain joins TRBV27 and TRBJ2-7; the match to TRBD1 covers 7 bases. CDR1 and CDR2 (germline): MNHEY, SMNVEV (reference sequence). J lost 4 bases, V lost 8 bases, and 5 bases had no gene match. The CDR3 extends over 12 amino acids. The CDR3 region has the DNA TGTGCCAGCGGACACAGGGGTTACGAGCAGTACTTC. This gives the protein CASGHRGYEQYF.

V is TRBV5-1 and J is TRBJ1-1, with D tentatively TRBD1 (6 bases). The germline V gene encodes CDR1 SGHRS and CDR2 YFSETQ. The CDR3 is 12 residues long. Trimming pared 7 bases from V and 5 bases from J, leaving 12 bases between. CDR3 loop: CASRDTHTEAFF. Written as DNA, the CDR3 is TGCGCCAGCCGGGACACACATACTGAAGCTTTCTTT.

As for this clone: Other DNA sequences in the sample encode the same CDR3. The genes are TRBV5-8 and TRBJ2-3; 9 nucleotides agree with TRBD2. The trim removed 2 bases at V and 1 base at J, leaving 2 bases unmatched. CDR1 SGHTS and CDR2 YDEGEE come from the germline V gene. The CDR3 consists of 15 residues. The CDR3 region has the DNA TGTGCCAGCAGCTTAGCGGGAGGCGGCACAGATACGCAGTATTTT. This encodes CASSLAGGGTDTQYF.

V is TRBV9 and J is TRBJ1-1, with 8 bases fitting TRBD1. Germline CDR1 reads SGDLS; CDR2 reads YYNGEE. After removal of 4 bases from V and 5 bases from J, the junction contained 13 bases not matched to a gene. The CDR3 totals 16 residues. CDR3 region: CASSPGRGLVKTEAFF. In DNA, the CDR3 is TGTGCCAGCAGCCCAGGCAGGGGGCTGGTAAAAACTGAAGCTTTCTTT.

This rearrangement joins TRBV9 to TRBJ2-7; TRBD2 aligns across 9 bases. The CDR3 is made up of 16 amino acids. Per germline, CDR1 SGDLS and CDR2 YYNGEE. V trimming: 1 base; J trimming: 2 bases; junction bases outside the gene matches: 7. The chain's CDR3 is CASSVSFLAGTYEQYF. CDR3 coding DNA: TGTGCCAGCAGCGTAAGTTTCCTAGCGGGGACCTACGAGCAGTACTTC.

The chain joins TRBV6-5 to TRBJ2-3; perhaps TRBD2 as D (5 bases). V was cut by 5 bases and J by 0 bases, with 9 bases left in between. This CDR3 spans 14 amino acids. CDR1 is MNHEY, CDR2 SVGAGI, per germline. The CDR3 DNA reads TGTGCCAGCAGTGTAGCGTACAGCACAGATACGCAGTATTTT. Translated: CASSVAYSTDTQYF.

The gene calls are TRBV19 and TRBJ2-2; a weak D match, TRBD2 (5 bases). V lost 8 bases, J lost 4 bases, and 11 bases lay in between. The CDR3 extends over 13 amino acids. CDR1 is LNHDA, CDR2 SQIVND, per germline (reference sequence). The CDR3 DNA reads as TGTGCCAGTCGGATTGGAGGCACCGGGGAGCTGTTTTTT. This codes for CASRIGGTGELFF.